These T cell receptor beta chains were read from a single sample in a study of post-analysis software for immune sequencing data. TCRdb reprocessed the PCR reads with MiXCR, giving one entry per CDR3 protein. This sample has 250,000 to 300,000 distinct CDR3 sequences, with just over 35% found just once. The sample taken for sequencing was blood. Every receptor here comes from a girl aged 5 to 17 with multiple sclerosis. CDR3s include the opening cysteine and the closing phenylalanine or tryptophan.

j_call | v_call | cdr3_aa
TRBJ1-5 | TRBV5-1 | CASSLDRDQPQHF
TRBJ2-5 | TRBV29-1 | CSVGALGKVSIPPQETQYF
TRBJ2-3 | TRBV10-3 | CAISVDPADTQYF
TRBJ1-6 | TRBV3-1 | CASSLPPVGRRNSPLHF
TRBJ1-1 | TRBV27 | CASSSPSGGTEAFF
TRBJ2-2 | TRBV24-1 | CATSGTRDTGELFF
TRBJ2-1 | TRBV5-1 | CASNRLAGGMNEQFF
TRBJ1-5 | TRBV20-1 | CSARRGLGDNQPQHF
TRBJ1-6 | TRBV28 | CASSTGSYNSPLHF
TRBJ2-2 | TRBV5-1 | CASSLDVTANTGELFF
TRBJ2-1 | TRBV12-3/TRBV12-4 | CASRGTGTGNYNEQFF
TRBJ2-7 | TRBV20-1 | CSAKTRGGSRDYEQYF
TRBJ1-2 | TRBV6-1 | CASGEGAYGYTF
TRBJ2-5 | TRBV5-1 | CASCMGGLWETQYF
TRBJ1-5 | TRBV15 | CATSSGLTPSNQPQHF
TRBJ2-1 | TRBV29-1 | CSVGLRFGYEQFF
TRBJ1-1 | TRBV28 | CASSFPFDLGDTEAFF
TRBJ1-5 | TRBV2 | CASVTGEGNQPQHF
TRBJ2-7 | TRBV5-1 | CASSSGPLNEQYF
TRBJ2-3 | TRBV5-1 | CASSFKGLTDTQYF
TRBJ2-1 | TRBV20-1 | CSARVSSGSAPEQFF
TRBJ1-5 | TRBV2 | CASTDRVEEPQHF
TRBJ2-6 | TRBV5-1 | CASSLDGVGANVLTF
. | TRBV10-3 | CAISPGLTYEQYF
TRBJ2-6 | TRBV3-1 | CASSQAGQISGANVLTF
TRBJ2-1 | TRBV11-2 | CASSLIRVSYNEQFF
TRBJ2-1 | TRBV9 | CASNAGGSTYNEQFF
TRBJ2-5 | TRBV20-1 | CSARESGETQYF
TRBJ1-6 | TRBV5-5 | CASSIAGGSASPLHF
. | TRBV7-2 | CASSLKGDSRAYEQYF
TRBJ1-2 | TRBV28 | CASLDRNAGSYTF
TRBJ2-3 | TRBV7-2 | CASSLVGSGTVVTDTQYF
TRBJ1-5 | TRBV6-6 | CASSLTGRKNQPQHF
TRBJ1-1 | TRBV29-1 | CSVERTGEAFF
TRBJ1-1 | TRBV11-2 | CASSLGVTHPGDTEAFF
TRBJ2-4 | TRBV5-1 | CASSLGPTPTNIQYF
TRBJ1-6 | TRBV29-1 | CSVMGRDIQPPPKWSPLHF
TRBJ2-3 | TRBV19 | CASSILGSEQYF
TRBJ2-7 | TRBV19 | CASSIGQGAYEQYF
TRBJ2-1 | TRBV12-3/TRBV12-4 | CASSGPTGYNEQFF
TRBJ2-1 | TRBV20-1 | CSARVSGGRATREQFF
TRBJ1-5 | TRBV20-1 | CSACDGSHSNQPQHF
TRBJ2-5 | TRBV7-9 | CASSPARVEVETQYF
TRBJ2-5 | TRBV7-2 | CASSLGRAETQYF
. | TRBV18 | CASSPSLSEQYF